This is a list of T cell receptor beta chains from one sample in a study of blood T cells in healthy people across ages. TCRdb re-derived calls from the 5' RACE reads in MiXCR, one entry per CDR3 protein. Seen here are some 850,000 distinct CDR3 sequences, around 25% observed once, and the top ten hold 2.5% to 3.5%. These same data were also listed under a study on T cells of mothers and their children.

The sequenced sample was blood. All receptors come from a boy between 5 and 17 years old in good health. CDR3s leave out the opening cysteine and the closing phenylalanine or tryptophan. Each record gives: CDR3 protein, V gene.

CDR3aa: ASSVAPGAGGRNEQF
v_gene: TRBV9

CDR3aa: ASSLVAGDRYEQF
v_gene: TRBV12-3/TRBV12-4

CDR3aa: ASSSDREADTQY
v_gene: TRBV7-9

CDR3aa: ASRGSSGGAVETQY
v_gene: TRBV25-1

CDR3aa: AISGVHGNTIY
v_gene: TRBV10-3

CDR3aa: ASSEQPEGSGELF
v_gene: TRBV2

CDR3aa: ASSQGGQGGNTGELF
v_gene: TRBV4-2

CDR3aa: TSNLGAAWETQY
v_gene: TRBV11-2

CDR3aa: ASSYRNRGFNTEAF
v_gene: TRBV6-5

CDR3aa: ASSPTLSGGGSYEQY
v_gene: TRBV5-5

CDR3aa: ASSFQGQGFYEQY
v_gene: TRBV5-5

CDR3aa: ASSLYGSGIPF
v_gene: TRBV27

CDR3aa: ASSTRGALRTDTQY
v_gene: TRBV9

CDR3aa: ASSGGTGLNTEAF
v_gene: TRBV6-1

CDR3aa: ASSLSDAAARSSYEQY
v_gene: TRBV5-1

CDR3aa: AWSAGSSGNTIY
v_gene: TRBV30

CDR3aa: ASSYSYSGAVDEKLF
v_gene: TRBV6-2/TRBV6-3

CDR3aa: ASSRFPTGPRAGELF
v_gene: TRBV4-1

CDR3aa: SVDEAQGDTQY
v_gene: TRBV29-1

CDR3aa: ASSLVGVGLNTIY
v_gene: TRBV7-2

CDR3aa: ASLPHLGTDVAEAF
v_gene: TRBV25-1

CDR3aa: ASSYNDRGQYGYT
v_gene: TRBV6-5

CDR3aa: ATSVGDYGYT
v_gene: TRBV24-1

CDR3aa: ASSLAGAGKETQY
v_gene: TRBV2

CDR3aa: ASSFPALEDIQY
v_gene: TRBV12-3/TRBV12-4

CDR3aa: ASSPNLAGQETQY
v_gene: TRBV28

CDR3aa: ASSQPLSGGPSSSYNEQF
v_gene: TRBV18

CDR3aa: GARGDRVSYEQY
v_gene: TRBV20-1

CDR3aa: SARGRGNEKLF
v_gene: TRBV20-1

CDR3aa: ASSLGQGSNYGYT
v_gene: TRBV7-9

CDR3aa: ASTGQGAQETQY
v_gene: TRBV5-1

CDR3aa: ASSFERGPPF
v_gene: TRBV12-3/TRBV12-4

CDR3aa: SASKADTGFYEQY
v_gene: TRBV20-1

CDR3aa: ASSSTGTVDEQF
v_gene: TRBV7-9

CDR3aa: SAKSGEDTGELF
v_gene: TRBV20-1

CDR3aa: ASSLRQRANYGYT
v_gene: TRBV7-9

CDR3aa: ASSLVLGGRTTYNEQF
v_gene: TRBV5-1

CDR3aa: ASSSGQGRTGELF
v_gene: TRBV7-3

CDR3aa: ASSLSGNIQY
v_gene: TRBV7-9